The 30 T cell receptor beta chains in this list originate from one sample, sequenced in a study of blood T cells in healthy people across ages. A second PCR, run for about 6 to 11 cycles, used a sample-barcoded 5' primer plus a J-beta primer mix. Each CDR3 protein is one row after TCRdb ran MiXCR on the 5' RACE reads. This table has around 1,700,000 distinct CDR3 sequences, about 30% appearing once. The sample was blood. These receptors were collected from a woman aged 25 to 39 in good health.

In this sample, this clonotype turned up a few times. The CDR3 here is CSASDSGATDYGYTF. The CDR3, as DNA: TGCAGTGCTAGTGACTCGGGGGCGACGGACTATGGCTACACCTTC. The chain couples TRBV20-1 to TRBJ1-2, with D tentatively TRBD1 (6 bases). The germline V gene has CDR1 DFQATT and CDR2 SNEGSKA (reference sequence). The CDR3 has 15 residues. V was shortened by 3 bases and J by 3 bases, with 17 bases between the two germline ends.

This sequence joins TRBV20-1 and TRBJ2-7; weak D call: TRBD1 (5 bases). Germline CDR1 reads DFQATT; CDR2 reads SNEGSKA (reference sequence). V gave up 3 bases and J gave up 2 bases, with 8 bases separating them. The CDR3 has 12 amino acids. CDR3 coding DNA: TGCAGTGCTAGGGACATAACCTACGAGCAGTACTTC. Its translation: CSARDITYEQYF.

CDR3 protein: CASSPGTEVLRYGYTF. CDR3 DNA: TGTGCCAGCAGCCCGGGGACAGAGGTGCTTCGGTATGGCTACACCTTC. The chain combines TRBV27 with TRBJ1-2; 7 bases line up with TRBD1. Per germline, CDR1 MNHEY and CDR2 SMNVEV (reference sequence). The CDR3 contains 16 residues. With 6 bases clipped from V and 5 bases from J, the junction kept 15 bases outside the gene matches.

The V gene is TRBV7-9, the J gene TRBJ2-1, with TRBD1 matching over 10 bases. Losses at the gene ends were 2 bases for V and 12 bases for J; bases not matched to a gene: 4. The CDR3 runs 13 residues. Germline V gene data show CDR1 as SEHNR and CDR2 as FQNEAQ (reference sequence). The CDR3 spells CASSLTTGGGQFF. DNA for the CDR3: TGTGCCAGCAGCTTAACGACAGGGGGCGGGCAGTTCTTC.

This clonotype showed up just a few times. This chain joins TRBV6-2 or TRBV6-3 and TRBJ1-5; D gene unclear. Germline lookup yields CDR1 MNHEY and CDR2 SVGEGT. V shed 4 bases and J shed 2 bases, with 21 bases lying between them. The CDR3 is 18 amino acids. CDR3 nucleotide sequence: TGTGCCAGCAGTTCCCTAAGACTTCCAGCGGGAGGCAATCAGCCCCAGCATTTT. Protein sequence: CASSSLRLPAGGNQPQHF.

This clonotype was detected only a few times. The gene calls are TRBV18 and TRBJ2-7, with 13 positions matching TRBD2. V lost 4 bases, J lost 3 bases, and 12 bases stayed unmatched. The CDR3 has 18 residues. Germline V gene sequence: CDR1 KGHSH, CDR2 LQKENI. The CDR3 region has the DNA TGTGCCAGCTCACTCACCCCGACTAGCGGGAGGCCAGGCTACGAGCAGTACTTC. Its translation is CASSLTPTSGRPGYEQYF.

V and J are TRBV11-3 and TRBJ2-2, with D possibly matching TRBD1 (6 bases). The CDR3 is 16 amino acids. Looked up from germline, CDR1 is SGHNT and CDR2 is YENEEA. Trimming took off 5 bases at V and 0 bases at J, with 13 bases between the two ends. CDR3 nucleotide sequence: TGTGCCAGCAGCCAAGCTGGGGGCCCGAACACCGGGGAGCTGTTTTTT. Its protein product is CASSQAGGPNTGELFF.

V usage is TRBV6-2 or TRBV6-3 and J usage is TRBJ2-4, with D possibly TRBD2 on 5 matching bases. Trimming pared 0 bases from V and 7 bases from J, leaving 13 bases between. The germline V gene encodes CDR1 MNHEY and CDR2 SVGEGT. CDR3 length: 15 residues. CDR3 sequence reads: CASSYSGGPPNIQYF. In nucleotides, the CDR3 is TGTGCCAGCAGTTACTCGGGCGGGCCGCCGAACATTCAGTACTTC.

This clonotype was found a few times. The junction departs from germline at one end; a sequencing error may be responsible. The V and J genes are TRBV18 and TRBJ2-5; tentatively, D is TRBD1 or TRBD2 (5 bases each). The CDR3 is 13 residues long. Germline V gene lookup returns CDR1 KGHSH and CDR2 LQKENI. CDR3 sequence (DNA): TGTGCCAGCTCCCCACAGGAGGAAGAGACCCAGTACTTC. It encodes CASSPQEEETQYF.

The chain's CDR3 is CASRRNQQETQYF. The CDR3 nucleotides are TGTGCCAGCAGACGTAATCAGCAAGAGACCCAGTACTTC. The chain combines TRBV7-9 with TRBJ2-5, with D unclear. CDR3 length: 13 amino acids. Trimming stripped 6 bases from V and 2 bases from J, with 10 bases between. Per the germline V gene, CDR1 is SEHNR and CDR2 is FQNEAQ (reference sequence). Full variable domain (remainder filled in from reference TRBV7-9 and TRBJ2-5): DTGVSQNPRHKITKRGQNVTFRCDPISEHNRLYWYRQTLGQGPEFLTYFQNEAQLEKSRLLSDRFSAERPKGSFSTLEIQRTEQGDSAMYLCASRRNQQETQYFGPGTRLLVL.

Concerning this clonotype: One end of the junction fails to match germline, which may point to a read error. The CDR3 protein is CASRLSGSTEAFF. CDR3 DNA: TGTGCCAGCCGCTTATCAGGGAGCACTGAAGCTTTCTTT. The chain combines TRBV11-3 with TRBJ1-1, with D maybe TRBD1 (5 bases). The CDR3 is 13 residues long. Germline-derived CDR1 and CDR2 are SGHNT and YENEEA.

This clonotype was observed a single time. The V call is TRBV6-2 or TRBV6-3, the J call TRBJ2-3; weak D call: TRBD2 (5 bases). There are 14 residues in the CDR3. Germline CDR1 and CDR2: MNHEY and SVGEGT. Trimming cost V 8 bases and J 5 bases, with 17 bases left between them. CDR3 sequence: CASLPRLAQDTQYF. The CDR3 coding sequence is TGTGCCAGCCTCCCTAGGCTAGCACAAGATACGCAGTATTTT.

This chain joins TRBV9 and TRBJ1-2, with no clear D. V lost 3 bases and J 10 bases, leaving 10 bases between the germline ends. Germline V gives CDR1 SGDLS, CDR2 YYNGEE. CDR3 length: 11 amino acids. This CDR3 is CASSGPRVYTF. CDR3 in DNA: TGTGCCAGCAGCGGCCCGCGGGTCTACACCTTC.

The J gene is TRBJ2-3, the V gene TRBV6-6, with D possibly being TRBD1 or TRBD2 (5 bases each). With 6 bases removed from V and 6 bases from J, the gap between germline ends came to 16 bases. The CDR3 runs to 14 residues. Per the germline V gene, CDR1 is MNHNY and CDR2 is SVGAGI (reference sequence). For the CDR3, the DNA is TGTGCCAGCAGCGACTCGGACTCAGGGGATACGCAGTATTTT. Protein sequence: CASSDSDSGDTQYF.

This clonotype appeared many times. V is TRBV27 and J is TRBJ2-4; a weak D match, TRBD2 (6 bases). The J call may not be correct, given that the DNA end is closer to TRBJ2-7. Germline-derived CDR1 and CDR2 are MNHEY and SMNVEV (reference sequence). The CDR3 loop spans 13 amino acids. CDR3 amino acids: CASSPGLSREQYF. The DNA of the CDR3 is TGTGCCAGCAGTCCGGGACTTTCCCGCGAGCAGTACTTC.

Of note for this clonotype: A read error may produce the germline difference seen at one junction end. The chain joins TRBV7-3 to TRBJ2-1; D is ambiguous. This CDR3 has 14 residues. Germline CDR1 and CDR2: SGHTA and FQGTGA. The CDR3 coding sequence is TGTGCCAGCAGCCCCATGGGCAACGACAATGAGCGGTTCTTC. Translation gives CASSPMGNDNERFF.

The chain uses TRBV20-1 and TRBJ1-2; D is unresolved. This CDR3 contains 13 residues. The V end was cut by 0 bases, the J end by 4 bases, with 9 bases between. Germline CDR1 and CDR2: DFQATT and SNEGSKA (reference sequence). The DNA of the CDR3 is TGCAGTGCTAGAGATCGGCGGAGCTATGGCTACACCTTC. It specifies CSARDRRSYGYTF.

This clonotype was detected many times. This chain links TRBV29-1 with TRBJ2-7; 9 bases fit TRBD1. This CDR3 has 15 residues. Trimming removed 6 bases from V and 3 bases from J; junction bases left unmatched: 12. Per germline, CDR1 SQVTM and CDR2 ANQGSEA. CDR3 amino acids: CSVFTTTGGIYEQYF. The CDR3 nucleotides are TGCAGCGTCTTCACAACGACAGGGGGAATCTACGAGCAGTACTTC.

J is TRBJ2-4 and V is TRBV10-3; D is unresolved. The assigned J gene may be wrong: the sequence end matches TRBJ2-7 better. Germline CDR1 and CDR2: ENHRY and SYGVKD. The CDR3 totals 12 residues. CDR3 residues: CAISGGADEQYF. In nucleotides, the CDR3 is TGTGCCATCAGTGGCGGAGCCGACGAGCAGTACTTC.

A few counts support this clonotype. The V and J genes are TRBV5-1 and TRBJ1-1, with D uncertain. V gave up 1 base and J gave up 4 bases, with 8 bases separating them. The CDR3 contains 13 residues. The germline V gene encodes CDR1 SGHRS and CDR2 YFSETQ. Here the CDR3 reads CASSLSHSTEAFF. In nucleotides, the CDR3 is TGCGCCAGCAGCTTGAGTCATAGCACTGAAGCTTTCTTT.

This clonotype was detected only a few times. This rearrangement joins TRBV20-1 to TRBJ2-7; D remains ambiguous. The CDR3 consists of 13 residues. The germline CDR1 and CDR2 sequences are DFQATT and SNEGSKA (reference sequence). Trimming stripped 0 bases from V and 2 bases from J, with 8 bases between. CDR3 sequence reads: CSAREAPAYEQYF. CDR3 nucleotide sequence: TGCAGTGCTAGAGAGGCTCCAGCCTACGAGCAGTACTTC.

About this clonotype itself: A read error may account for a junction end that differs from germline. DNA of the CDR3: TGTGCCGGCTCACAACACAGGGTGGGAGCAACTAATGAAAAACTGTTTTTT. Amino acids: CAGSQHRVGATNEKLFF. The rearrangement uses TRBV18 and TRBJ1-4; weak D call: TRBD1 (6 bases). CDR3 length equals 17 residues. CDR1 and CDR2 (germline): KGHSH, LQKENI. The whole variable domain, filled in from reference TRBV18 and TRBJ1-4, reads NAGVMQNPRHLVRRRGQEARLRCSPMKGHSHVYWYRQLPEEGLKFMVYLQKENIIDESGMPKERFSAEFPKEGPSILRIQQVVRGDSAAYFCAGSQHRVGATNEKLFFGSGTQLSVL.

The table lists this clonotype with many counts. The V gene is TRBV10-3, the J gene TRBJ1-1, with D unclear. V was clipped by 7 bases and J by 4 bases, with 16 bases between them. CDR3 length equals 14 residues. Looked up from germline, CDR1 is ENHRY and CDR2 is SYGVKD. CDR3 nucleotide sequence: TGTGCCATCAACAGCAGGCCGACCGGCACTGAAGCTTTCTTT. Amino acids: CAINSRPTGTEAFF.

V is TRBV9 and J is TRBJ2-3; 8 positions agree with TRBD2. This CDR3 is 16 amino acids long. Germline loops: CDR1 SGDLS, CDR2 YYNGEE. J gave up 0 bases and V 2 bases, and 5 bases lay outside the gene matches. The chain's CDR3 is CASSVSAGGSTDTQYF. Here the CDR3 DNA reads TGTGCCAGCAGCGTCAGCGCGGGAGGAAGCACAGATACGCAGTATTTT.

This clonotype occurred many times. The genes are TRBV2 and TRBJ2-7; D is possibly TRBD2 (6 bases). Germline V gene lookup returns CDR1 SNHLY and CDR2 FYNNEI. Trimming removed 8 bases from V and 1 base from J, with 15 bases in between. The CDR3 runs 14 residues. The CDR3 is CASATGLLSYEQYF. The CDR3 DNA is TGTGCCAGCGCCACGGGACTCCTATCCTACGAGCAGTACTTC. The full variable domain, in which reference TRBV2 and TRBJ2-7 provide the parts outside the CDR3, is EPEVTQTPSHQVTQMGQEVILRCVPISNHLYFYWYRQILGQKVEFLVSFYNNEISEKSEIFDDQFSVERPDGSNFTLKIRSTKLEDSAMYFCASATGLLSYEQYFGPGTRLTVT.

This clonotype was found many times. The J gene is TRBJ1-2, the V gene TRBV27; D not certain. Trimming removed 3 bases from V and 2 bases from J, with 10 bases in between. CDR1 is MNHEY and CDR2 is SMNVEV in the germline V gene (reference sequence). The CDR3 length is 14 residues. The CDR3 reads CASSFRATNYGYTF. The CDR3 bases are TGTGCCAGCAGTTTTAGAGCGACAAACTATGGCTACACCTTC.

This clonotype was seen a few times. The chain combines TRBV20-1 with TRBJ1-1; D perhaps matches TRBD1 (6 bases). The CDR3 contains 12 residues. Germline V gives CDR1 DFQATT, CDR2 SNEGSKA (reference sequence). Trimming took 6 bases from V and 7 from J, leaving 15 bases between them. The CDR3 DNA reads TGCAGTGCGGAGACGGACAGAGTTGAAGCTTTCTTT. This sequence encodes CSAETDRVEAFF.

Ten or more counts support this clonotype. The chain couples TRBV6-6 to TRBJ2-7; D gene ambiguous. This CDR3 spans 11 amino acids. The V end lost 5 bases, the J end lost 12 bases, and 14 bases lay between the germline ends. The germline V gene encodes CDR1 MNHNY and CDR2 SVGAGI (reference sequence). DNA for the CDR3: TGTGCCAGCAGTAACCGACGGGCCTGGTACTTC. Its protein is CASSNRRAWYF.

The J gene is TRBJ2-5, the V gene TRBV5-1; D is unresolved. The CDR3 extends over 15 amino acids. CDR1 and CDR2 (germline): SGHRS, YFSETQ. V was trimmed by 2 bases and J by 2 bases, leaving 13 bases between them. The DNA for the CDR3 is TGCGCCAGCAGCTTTGGGTCGGTAGGGCAAGAGACCCAGTACTTC. Amino acids: CASSFGSVGQETQYF.

The rearrangement uses TRBV12-3 or TRBV12-4 and TRBJ2-7, with a weak D call TRBD1 (6 bases). The CDR3 spans 13 residues. V shed 10 bases and J shed 4 bases, with 17 bases lying between them. The CDR3 protein is CATSRTTGYEQYF. Here the CDR3 DNA reads TGTGCCACCTCCCGGACCACAGGGTACGAGCAGTACTTC.